Listed below are T cell receptor beta chains from one sample, sequenced in a study of identical twins. Using its own MiXCR run on the 5' RACE reads, TCRdb lists one record per CDR3 protein. The sample shows under 900,000 distinct CDR3 sequences, roughly an eighth of them seen only once. This sample also appeared in a second study, on yellow fever vaccine responses in identical twins.

What was sequenced was PBMCs. Receptors originate from a woman between 18 and 29 years old in good health. Both conserved end residues are part of each CDR3. D genes are given only for firm matches. Only part of the rows carry a size: once, few, many, or a class if the clone is expanded.

clone_size	v_call	d_call	j_call	cdr3_aa	cdr3_nt
NA	TRBV6-5	NA	TRBJ1-4	CASSPGSTNEKLFF	TGTGCCAGCAGTCCAGGGTCGACTAATGAAAAACTGTTTTTT
few	TRBV27	NA	TRBJ2-5	CASSLSRLETQYF	TGTGCCAGCAGTTTATCGAGGCTGGAGACCCAGTACTTC
few	TRBV6-1	TRBD1	TRBJ1-1	CASSRRTGPTEAFF	TGTGCCAGCAGTAGAAGGACAGGACCCACTGAAGCTTTCTTT
NA	TRBV10-3	TRBD1	TRBJ1-4	CAISERDRGPEKLFF	TGTGCCATCAGTGAGCGGGACAGGGGGCCTGAAAAACTGTTTTTT
few	TRBV7-9	NA	TRBJ2-1	CASSLLQGGEQFF	TGTGCCAGCAGCTTATTACAGGGCGGTGAGCAGTTCTTC
few	TRBV20-1	NA	TRBJ2-7	CSASTNSRGYEQYF	TGCAGTGCTAGTACGAACTCGAGGGGTTACGAGCAGTACTTC
many	TRBV2	TRBD1	TRBJ2-7	CASSSGTGMSSYEQYF	TGTGCCAGCAGTTCCGGGACAGGGATGAGCTCCTACGAGCAGTACTTC
NA	TRBV29-1	NA	TRBJ1-1	CSETGQNTEAFF	TGCAGCGAAACAGGGCAGAACACTGAAGCTTTCTTT
few	TRBV5-1	NA	TRBJ2-7	CASSLGHVGAYEQYF	TGCGCCAGCAGCTTGGGACATGTCGGGGCCTACGAGCAGTACTTC
few	TRBV7-2	NA	TRBJ2-2	CASSQTSLRTGELFF	TGTGCCAGCAGCCAGACTAGTTTGCGCACCGGGGAGCTGTTTTTT
NA	TRBV12-3/TRBV12-4	NA	TRBJ1-2	CASSLGATGFDYGYTF	TGTGCCAGCAGTCTGGGGGCTACAGGGTTCGACTATGGCTACACCTTC
NA	TRBV19	NA	TRBJ2-1	CASSILQGHNERFF	TGTGCCAGTAGTATTTTACAGGGCCACAATGAGCGGTTCTTC
many	TRBV12-3/TRBV12-4	TRBD1	TRBJ2-2	CASSDRVRGTGELFF	TGTGCCAGCAGCGACAGGGTCAGGGGCACCGGGGAGCTGTTTTTT
NA	TRBV11-2	TRBD2	TRBJ2-7	CASSSLAVSSYEQYF	TGTGCCAGCAGCTCCCTAGCGGTGAGCTCCTACGAGCAGTACTTC
many	TRBV14	NA	TRBJ1-1	CASNQQRHTEAFF	TGTGCCAGCAACCAGCAGAGGCACACTGAAGCTTTCTTT
few	TRBV11-1	NA	TRBJ2-6	CASSLWTGVRYSGANVLTF	TGTGCCAGCAGCTTATGGACCGGGGTTCGATACTCTGGGGCCAACGTCCTGACTTTC